This record looks at one T cell receptor beta chain sequence and its context. No antigen is known for it. Other nucleotide sequences in the sample specify the same CDR3. From germline, CDR1 is SGHTA and CDR2 FQGNSA. This CDR3 is built from 14 residues. Germline trimming cut 4 bases from V and 4 bases from J; bases unmatched to any gene: 3. This entry is derived from a study of cytomegalovirus exposure and HLA in healthy donors. General study results and limits: There were 150 or so TCR beta chains listed as cytomegalovirus-associated.

Amplification used 60 Vbeta primers and 13 Jbeta primers. This table comes from immunoSEQ multiplex PCR, and its TCRdb copy is limited to in-frame clones, with some not included. The sample yields 150,000 to 200,000 clones, 82% seen once. This TCR was recovered from a man aged 35 to 55 in good health and CMV-seronegative. V is TRBV7-2 and J is TRBJ1-1; 10 nucleotides agree with TRBD1. Source material: PBMCs. The CDR3 loop is CASSSGQGFTEAFF. Here the CDR3 DNA reads TGTGCCAGCAGCTCGGGACAGGGGTTCACTGAAGCTTTCTTT.